Listed below are T cell receptor beta chains from one sample, sequenced in a study of identical twins. Via MiXCR, TCRdb re-called the 5' RACE reads, giving one row per CDR3 protein. The repertoire has about 690,000 distinct CDR3 sequences, about 20% of them found once; the top ten carry roughly 4%. The sample was also reused in another study, on T cells expressing NK-cell markers.

Sequences were obtained from PBMCs. The receptors originated from a woman under 30 in good health. Each CDR3 is given with its conserved first and last residue. Each record gives: clone size, D gene, V gene, J gene, CDR3 DNA, CDR3 protein. D genes are given only for firm matches. Part of the rows lack a size; the others show once, few, many or a class for expanded clones.

abundance: -; d_gene: -; v_gene: TRBV11-2; j_gene: TRBJ2-7; CDR3nt: TGTGCCAGCAGCTTAGTCGGCCCAGGGCTGGGGGAGCAGTACTTC; CDR3aa: CASSLVGPGLGEQYF
abundance: -; d_gene: -; v_gene: TRBV6-1; j_gene: TRBJ2-7; CDR3nt: TGTGCCAGCAGTGATGGTGGGAGAGCCTACGAGCAGTACTTC; CDR3aa: CASSDGGRAYEQYF
abundance: -; d_gene: -; v_gene: TRBV20-1; j_gene: TRBJ2-1; CDR3nt: TGCAGTGCTAGCCGGGCGCTCGGATACAATGAGCAGTTCTTC; CDR3aa: CSASRALGYNEQFF
abundance: many; d_gene: -; v_gene: TRBV5-1; j_gene: TRBJ1-1; CDR3nt: TGCGCCAGCAGCTTGGTGTTGGGTAAGAACACTGAAGCTTTCTTT; CDR3aa: CASSLVLGKNTEAFF
abundance: -; d_gene: -; v_gene: TRBV11-2; j_gene: TRBJ2-3; CDR3nt: TGTGCCAGCAGCTTGGGACTGTCCCCCGGAGATACGCAGTATTTT; CDR3aa: CASSLGLSPGDTQYF
abundance: -; d_gene: -; v_gene: TRBV7-8; j_gene: TRBJ2-7; CDR3nt: TGTGCCAGCAGCCCATCGGCCTACTACGAGCAGTACTTC; CDR3aa: CASSPSAYYEQYF
abundance: -; d_gene: -; v_gene: TRBV19; j_gene: TRBJ2-1; CDR3nt: TGTGCCAGTAGTACCGCCCGAGAAGGGGGTGAGCAGTTCTTC; CDR3aa: CASSTAREGGEQFF
abundance: -; d_gene: TRBD1; v_gene: TRBV5-1; j_gene: TRBJ1-2; CDR3nt: TGCGCCAGCAGCTCCCGGGACAGGGGCCAGGATGGCTACACCTTC; CDR3aa: CASSSRDRGQDGYTF
abundance: -; d_gene: TRBD2; v_gene: TRBV14; j_gene: TRBJ2-1; CDR3nt: TGTGCCAGCAGCCAAGTAACTAGCGGGTACAATGAGCAGTTCTTC; CDR3aa: CASSQVTSGYNEQFF
abundance: many; d_gene: -; v_gene: TRBV6-2/TRBV6-3; j_gene: TRBJ2-3; CDR3nt: TGTGCCAGCAGTTATAGCGAAGTCGCAGATACGCAGTATTTT; CDR3aa: CASSYSEVADTQYF
abundance: many; d_gene: TRBD1; v_gene: TRBV2; j_gene: TRBJ1-5; CDR3nt: TGTGCCAGCAGTGAAGCGCTTCGAGGGGGCGGCAATCAGCCCCAGCATTTT; CDR3aa: CASSEALRGGGNQPQHF
abundance: many; d_gene: TRBD1; v_gene: TRBV5-5; j_gene: TRBJ1-1; CDR3nt: TGTGCCAGCAGCCGGGACAGGGATTCCCCTGAAGCTTTCTTT; CDR3aa: CASSRDRDSPEAFF
abundance: few; d_gene: TRBD1; v_gene: TRBV20-1; j_gene: TRBJ2-7; CDR3nt: TGCAGTGCTGGGACAGGGGGTGGCTACGAGCAGTACTTC; CDR3aa: CSAGTGGGYEQYF
abundance: -; d_gene: -; v_gene: TRBV9; j_gene: TRBJ2-1; CDR3nt: TGTGCCAGCAGCGTCGAGGGACTTGCGAGCTCCTACAATGAGCAGTTCTTC; CDR3aa: CASSVEGLASSYNEQFF
abundance: many; d_gene: -; v_gene: TRBV5-5; j_gene: TRBJ2-7; CDR3nt: TGTGCCAGCAGCCGAGGTACCGCGAGGGGTGGTTACGAGCAGTACTTC; CDR3aa: CASSRGTARGGYEQYF
abundance: few; d_gene: -; v_gene: TRBV7-2; j_gene: TRBJ2-1; CDR3nt: TGTGCCAGCAGGCCTCACAGGCCGATGGCCCCCAATGAGCAGTTCTTC; CDR3aa: CASRPHRPMAPNEQFF
abundance: few; d_gene: TRBD1; v_gene: TRBV11-2; j_gene: TRBJ2-2; CDR3nt: TGTGCCAGCAGCTTCCTAGGACAGGGAGGCCGGATGCGACCGAACACCGGGGAGCTGTTTTTT; CDR3aa: CASSFLGQGGRMRPNTGELFF
abundance: many; d_gene: -; v_gene: TRBV7-7; j_gene: TRBJ2-1; CDR3nt: TGTGCTAGCAGCCTAGGACAGTGGAATGAGCAGTTCTTC; CDR3aa: CASSLGQWNEQFF
abundance: many; d_gene: TRBD2; v_gene: TRBV5-1; j_gene: TRBJ2-1; CDR3nt: TGCGCCAGCCGGCTAGCGGGAGCGAACTCTGATGAGCAGTTCTTC; CDR3aa: CASRLAGANSDEQFF
abundance: few; d_gene: TRBD1; v_gene: TRBV12-3/TRBV12-4; j_gene: TRBJ1-5; CDR3nt: TGTGCCAGCAGCCCGACAGGGGGACAGCCCCAGCATTTT; CDR3aa: CASSPTGGQPQHF
abundance: -; d_gene: -; v_gene: TRBV20-1; j_gene: TRBJ2-5; CDR3nt: TGCAGTGCTAAGAGCGTAGCGGAGACCCAGTACTTC; CDR3aa: CSAKSVAETQYF
abundance: -; d_gene: -; v_gene: TRBV7-8; j_gene: TRBJ2-7; CDR3nt: TGTGCCAGTAGCTTAGGGCAGGGGACTGGTGGGCAGTACTTC; CDR3aa: CASSLGQGTGGQYF
abundance: -; d_gene: -; v_gene: TRBV29-1; j_gene: TRBJ2-3; CDR3nt: TGCAGCGTTGAAATACAGGGCACAGATACGCAGTATTTT; CDR3aa: CSVEIQGTDTQYF
abundance: once; d_gene: -; v_gene: TRBV9; j_gene: TRBJ1-2; CDR3nt: TGTGCCAGCAGCGTAGGTCCAAATCTGGGGGTTAACTATGGCTACACCTTC; CDR3aa: CASSVGPNLGVNYGYTF
abundance: -; d_gene: TRBD2; v_gene: TRBV7-6; j_gene: TRBJ2-5; CDR3nt: TGTGCCAGCAGCTTAGATCTAGCGGGGGGGCCTTACGAGACCCAGTACTTC; CDR3aa: CASSLDLAGGPYETQYF
abundance: once; d_gene: -; v_gene: TRBV2; j_gene: TRBJ2-7; CDR3nt: TGTGCCAGCAAAGTTACATGGGACGGGACCTACGAGCAGTACTTC; CDR3aa: CASKVTWDGTYEQYF
abundance: few; d_gene: TRBD1; v_gene: TRBV28; j_gene: TRBJ2-1; CDR3nt: TGTGCCAGCAGTACCCGGACAGGGGGCAATGAGCAGTTCTTC; CDR3aa: CASSTRTGGNEQFF
abundance: few; d_gene: -; v_gene: TRBV18; j_gene: TRBJ2-1; CDR3nt: TGTGCCAGCTCACCACCGATGGGTGAGAATGAGCAGTTCTTC; CDR3aa: CASSPPMGENEQFF
abundance: few; d_gene: -; v_gene: TRBV20-1; j_gene: TRBJ2-1; CDR3nt: TGCAGTGCTAGAGAGGAGGGAACGGTCTTC; CDR3aa: CSAREEGTVF